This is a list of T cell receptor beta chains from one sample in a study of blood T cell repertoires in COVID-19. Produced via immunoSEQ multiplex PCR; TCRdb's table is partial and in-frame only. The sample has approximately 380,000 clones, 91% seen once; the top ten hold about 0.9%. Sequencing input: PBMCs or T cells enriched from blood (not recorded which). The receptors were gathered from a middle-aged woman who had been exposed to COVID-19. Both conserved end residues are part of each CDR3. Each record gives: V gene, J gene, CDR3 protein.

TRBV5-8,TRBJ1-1,CASSYDRRSGAFF
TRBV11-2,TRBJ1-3,CASSSYQDQDTIYF
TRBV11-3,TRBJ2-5,CASSLVGETQYF
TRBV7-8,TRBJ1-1,CASSQTGIMNTEAFF
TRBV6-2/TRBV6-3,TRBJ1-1,CASSYSPGSGTEAFF
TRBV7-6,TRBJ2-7,CASSPTNRGLTYEQYF
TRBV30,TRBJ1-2,CAWSPGGPGYTF
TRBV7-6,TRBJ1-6,CASSLAGRGRNSPLHF
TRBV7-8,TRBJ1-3,CASSPLIGTGGFGHTIYF
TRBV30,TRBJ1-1,CAWTQTDWQNTEAFF
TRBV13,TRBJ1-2,CASSLEGAYGYTF
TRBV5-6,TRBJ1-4,CASSLRGTGSEKLFF
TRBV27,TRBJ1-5,CASSLSGFGQPQHF
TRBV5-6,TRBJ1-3,CASSLWGQGRGGTIYF
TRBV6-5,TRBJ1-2,CASSFEPSYGYTF
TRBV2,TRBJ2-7,CASGIGAYEQYF
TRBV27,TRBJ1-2,CASSLSTGRYGYTF
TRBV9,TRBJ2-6,CASSVALGTGPSGANVLTF